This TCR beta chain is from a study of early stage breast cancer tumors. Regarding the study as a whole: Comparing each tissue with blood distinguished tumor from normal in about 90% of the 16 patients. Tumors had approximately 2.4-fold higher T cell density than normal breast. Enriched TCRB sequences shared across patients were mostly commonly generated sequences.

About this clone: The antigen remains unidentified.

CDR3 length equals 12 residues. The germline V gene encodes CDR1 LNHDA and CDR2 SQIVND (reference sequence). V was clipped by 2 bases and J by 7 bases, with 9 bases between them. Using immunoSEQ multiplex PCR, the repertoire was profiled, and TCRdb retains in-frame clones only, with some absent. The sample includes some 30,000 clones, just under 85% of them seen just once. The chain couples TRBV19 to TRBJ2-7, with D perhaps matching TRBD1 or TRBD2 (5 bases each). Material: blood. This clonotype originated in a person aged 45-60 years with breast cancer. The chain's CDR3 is CASSISREEQYF. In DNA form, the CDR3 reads TGTGCCAGTAGTATATCCAGGGAGGAGCAGTACTTC.